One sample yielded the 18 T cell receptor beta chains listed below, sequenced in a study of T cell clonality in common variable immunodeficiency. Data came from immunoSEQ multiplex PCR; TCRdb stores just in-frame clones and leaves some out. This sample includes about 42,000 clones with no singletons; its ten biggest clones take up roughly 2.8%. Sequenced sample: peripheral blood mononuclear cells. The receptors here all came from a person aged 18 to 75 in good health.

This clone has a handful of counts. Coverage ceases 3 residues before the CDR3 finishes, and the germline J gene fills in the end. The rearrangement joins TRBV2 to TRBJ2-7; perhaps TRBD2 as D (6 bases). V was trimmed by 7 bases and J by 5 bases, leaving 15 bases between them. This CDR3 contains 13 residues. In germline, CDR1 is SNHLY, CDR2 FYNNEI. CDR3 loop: CASKPGGHDEQYF. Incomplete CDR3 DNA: TGTGCCAGCAAGCCAGGAGGGCACGACGAG.

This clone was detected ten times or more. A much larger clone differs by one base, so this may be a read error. CDR3 residues: CASSDRDTGELFF. Partial CDR3 DNA: TGTGCCAGCAGTGACAGGGACACCGGGGAG. The chain combines TRBV6-4 with TRBJ2-2; D unresolved. The read comes to an end 3 residues before the CDR3 does, leaving the germline J gene to fill in the end. The V gene's germline CDR1 is MRHNA and CDR2 SNTAGT. The CDR3 is 13 amino acids. Trimming removed 2 bases from V and 3 bases from J, with 4 bases in between.

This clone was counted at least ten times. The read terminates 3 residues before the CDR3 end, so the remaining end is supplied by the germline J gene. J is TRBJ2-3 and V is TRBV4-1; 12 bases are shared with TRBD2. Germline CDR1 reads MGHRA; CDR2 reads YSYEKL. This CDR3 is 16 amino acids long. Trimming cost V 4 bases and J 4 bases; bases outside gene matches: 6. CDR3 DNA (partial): TGCGCCAGCAGCCGTTCGACTAGCGGGGGAGCAGATACG. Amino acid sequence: CASSRSTSGGADT. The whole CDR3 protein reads CASSRSTSGGADTQYF.

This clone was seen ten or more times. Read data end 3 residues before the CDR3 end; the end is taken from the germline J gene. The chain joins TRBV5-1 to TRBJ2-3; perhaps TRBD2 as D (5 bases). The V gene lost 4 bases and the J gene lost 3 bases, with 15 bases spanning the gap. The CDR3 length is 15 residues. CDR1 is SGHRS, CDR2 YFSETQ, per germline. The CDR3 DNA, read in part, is TGCGCCAGCAGCCCCTTGGCGGGCATTACAGATACG. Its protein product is CASSPLAGITDT. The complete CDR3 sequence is CASSPLAGITDTQYF.

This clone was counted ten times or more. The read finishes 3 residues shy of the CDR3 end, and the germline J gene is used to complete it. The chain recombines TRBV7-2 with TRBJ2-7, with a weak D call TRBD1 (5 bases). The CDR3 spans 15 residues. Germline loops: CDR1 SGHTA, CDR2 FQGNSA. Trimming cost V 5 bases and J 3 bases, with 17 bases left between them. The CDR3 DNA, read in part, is TGTGCCAGCAGCCCAGGGTTTAGTAAGCACTACGAG. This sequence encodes CASSPGFSKHYE. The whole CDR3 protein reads CASSPGFSKHYEQYF.

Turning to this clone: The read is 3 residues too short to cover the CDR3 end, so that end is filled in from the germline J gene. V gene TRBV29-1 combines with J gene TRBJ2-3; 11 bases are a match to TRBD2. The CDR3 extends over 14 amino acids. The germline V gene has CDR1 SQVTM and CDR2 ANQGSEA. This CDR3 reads CSVDTSGRQETQYF. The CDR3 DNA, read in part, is TGCAGCGTTGACACTAGCGGGAGACAGGAGACG.

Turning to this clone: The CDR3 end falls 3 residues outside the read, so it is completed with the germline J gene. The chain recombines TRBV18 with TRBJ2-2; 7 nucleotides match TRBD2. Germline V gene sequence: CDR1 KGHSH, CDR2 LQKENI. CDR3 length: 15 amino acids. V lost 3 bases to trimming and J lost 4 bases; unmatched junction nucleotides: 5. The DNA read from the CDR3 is TGTGCCAGCTCACCCCCGGGACTATCCACCGGGGAG. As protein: CASSPPGLSTGE. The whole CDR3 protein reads CASSPPGLSTGELFF.

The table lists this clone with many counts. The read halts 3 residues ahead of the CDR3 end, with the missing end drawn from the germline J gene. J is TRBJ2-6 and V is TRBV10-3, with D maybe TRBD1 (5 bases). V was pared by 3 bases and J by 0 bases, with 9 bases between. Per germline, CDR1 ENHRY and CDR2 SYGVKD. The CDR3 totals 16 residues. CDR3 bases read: TGTGCCATCAGTGAAGGGGCAAACTCTGGGGCCAACGTC. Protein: CAISEGANSGANV. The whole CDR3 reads CAISEGANSGANVLTF.

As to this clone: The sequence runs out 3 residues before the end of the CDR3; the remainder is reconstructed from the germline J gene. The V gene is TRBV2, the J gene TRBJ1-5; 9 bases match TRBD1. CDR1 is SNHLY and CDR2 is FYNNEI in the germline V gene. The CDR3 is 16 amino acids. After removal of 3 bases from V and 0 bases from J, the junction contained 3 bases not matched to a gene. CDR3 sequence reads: CASSEWDRDSNQPQHF. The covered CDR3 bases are TGTGCCAGCAGTGAGTGGGACAGGGATAGCAATCAGCCC.

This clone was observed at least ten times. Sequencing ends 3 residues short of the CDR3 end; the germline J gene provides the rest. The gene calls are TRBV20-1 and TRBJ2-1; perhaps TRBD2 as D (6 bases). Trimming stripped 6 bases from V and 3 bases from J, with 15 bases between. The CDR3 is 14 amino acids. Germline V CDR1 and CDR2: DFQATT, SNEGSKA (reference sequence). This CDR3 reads CSALPGGDYNEQFF. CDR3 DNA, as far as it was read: TGCAGTGCCCTACCGGGCGGGGACTACAATGAG.

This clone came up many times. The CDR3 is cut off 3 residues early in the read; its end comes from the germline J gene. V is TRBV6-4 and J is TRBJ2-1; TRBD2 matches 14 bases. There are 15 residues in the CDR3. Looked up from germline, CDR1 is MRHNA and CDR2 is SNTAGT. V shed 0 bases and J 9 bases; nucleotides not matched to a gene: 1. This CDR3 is CASSDSTSGGAEQFF. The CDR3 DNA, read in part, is TGTGCCAGCAGTGACTCGACTAGCGGGGGGGCTGAG.

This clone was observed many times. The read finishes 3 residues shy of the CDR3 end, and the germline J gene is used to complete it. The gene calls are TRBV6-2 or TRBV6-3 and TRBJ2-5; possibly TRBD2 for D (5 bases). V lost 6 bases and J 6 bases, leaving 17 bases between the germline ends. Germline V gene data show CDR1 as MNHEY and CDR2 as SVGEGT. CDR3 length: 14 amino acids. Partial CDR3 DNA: TGTGCCAGCAGGCCCTCAATCACTAGGCAGACC. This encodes CASRPSITRQT. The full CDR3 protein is CASRPSITRQTQYF.

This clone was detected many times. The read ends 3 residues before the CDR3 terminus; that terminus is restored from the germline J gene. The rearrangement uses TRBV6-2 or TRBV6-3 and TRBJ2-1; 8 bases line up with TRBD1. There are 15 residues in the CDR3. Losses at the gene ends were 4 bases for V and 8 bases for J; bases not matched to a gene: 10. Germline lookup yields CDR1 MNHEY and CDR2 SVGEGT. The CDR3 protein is CASSWTGIKDDEQFF. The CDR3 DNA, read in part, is TGTGCCAGCAGTTGGACAGGGATCAAGGACGATGAG.

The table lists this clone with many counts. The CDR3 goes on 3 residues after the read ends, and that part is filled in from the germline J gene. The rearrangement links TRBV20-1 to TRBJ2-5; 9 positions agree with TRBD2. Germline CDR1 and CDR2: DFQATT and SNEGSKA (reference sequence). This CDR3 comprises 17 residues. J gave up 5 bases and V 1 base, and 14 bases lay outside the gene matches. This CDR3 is CSARAVLAGSGWETQYF. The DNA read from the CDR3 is TGCAGTGCTAGAGCCGTCCTAGCGGGGAGCGGCTGGGAGACC.

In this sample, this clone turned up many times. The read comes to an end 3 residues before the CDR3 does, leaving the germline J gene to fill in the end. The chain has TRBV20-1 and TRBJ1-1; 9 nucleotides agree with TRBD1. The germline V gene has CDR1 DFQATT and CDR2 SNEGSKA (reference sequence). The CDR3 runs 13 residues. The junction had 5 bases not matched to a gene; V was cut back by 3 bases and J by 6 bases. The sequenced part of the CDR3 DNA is TGCAGTGCTAGGAAGACAGGGGGGGCTGAA. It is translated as CSARKTGGAE. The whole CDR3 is CSARKTGGAEAFF.

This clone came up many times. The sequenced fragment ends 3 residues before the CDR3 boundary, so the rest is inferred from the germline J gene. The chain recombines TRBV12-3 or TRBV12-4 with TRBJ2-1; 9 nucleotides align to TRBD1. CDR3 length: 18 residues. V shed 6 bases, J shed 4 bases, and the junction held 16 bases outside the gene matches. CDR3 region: CASRIYPLGTGTYNEQFF. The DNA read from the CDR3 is TGTGCCAGCAGAATTTATCCCCTCGGGACAGGGACATACAATGAG.

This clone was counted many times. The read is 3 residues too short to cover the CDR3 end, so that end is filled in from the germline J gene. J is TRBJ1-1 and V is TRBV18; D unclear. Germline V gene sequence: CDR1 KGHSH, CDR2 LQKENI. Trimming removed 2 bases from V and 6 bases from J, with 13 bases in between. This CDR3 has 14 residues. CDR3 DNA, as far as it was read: TGTGCCAGCTCACCATCCGGGGTTAGGGCTGAA. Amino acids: CASSPSGVRAE. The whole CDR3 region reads CASSPSGVRAEAFF.

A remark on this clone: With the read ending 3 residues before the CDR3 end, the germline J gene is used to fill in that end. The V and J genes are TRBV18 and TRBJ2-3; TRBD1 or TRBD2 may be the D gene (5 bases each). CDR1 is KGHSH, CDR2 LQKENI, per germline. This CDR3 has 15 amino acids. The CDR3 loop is CASSPQRGDNQPQYF. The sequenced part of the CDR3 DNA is TGTGCCAGCTCACCACAAAGGGGAGACAATCAGCCG.